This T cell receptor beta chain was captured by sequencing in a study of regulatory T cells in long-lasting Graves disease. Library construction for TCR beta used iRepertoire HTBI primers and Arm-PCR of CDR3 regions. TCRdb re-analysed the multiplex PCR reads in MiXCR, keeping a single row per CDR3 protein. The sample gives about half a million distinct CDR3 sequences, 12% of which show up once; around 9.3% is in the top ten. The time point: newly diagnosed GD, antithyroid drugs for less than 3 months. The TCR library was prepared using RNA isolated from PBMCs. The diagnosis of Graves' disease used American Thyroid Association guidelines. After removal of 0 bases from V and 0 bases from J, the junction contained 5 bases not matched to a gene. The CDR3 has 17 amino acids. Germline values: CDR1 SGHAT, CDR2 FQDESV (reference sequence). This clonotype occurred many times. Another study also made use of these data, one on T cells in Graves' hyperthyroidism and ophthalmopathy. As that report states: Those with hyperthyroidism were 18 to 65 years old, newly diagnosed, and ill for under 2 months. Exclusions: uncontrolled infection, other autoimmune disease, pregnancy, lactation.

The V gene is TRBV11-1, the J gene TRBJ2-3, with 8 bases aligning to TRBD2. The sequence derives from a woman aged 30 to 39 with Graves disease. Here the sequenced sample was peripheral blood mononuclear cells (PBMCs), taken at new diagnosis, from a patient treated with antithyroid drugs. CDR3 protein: CASSLALAEFSTDTQYF. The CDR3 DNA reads TGTGCCAGCAGCTTAGCACTAGCGGAGTTTAGCACAGATACGCAGTATTTT. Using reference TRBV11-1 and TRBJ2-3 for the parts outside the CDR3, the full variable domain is EAEVAQSPRYKITEKSQAVAFWCDPISGHATLYWYRQILGQGPELLVQFQDESVVDDSQLPKDRFSAERLKGVDSTLKIQPAELGDSAMYLCASSLALAEFSTDTQYFGPGTRLTVL.